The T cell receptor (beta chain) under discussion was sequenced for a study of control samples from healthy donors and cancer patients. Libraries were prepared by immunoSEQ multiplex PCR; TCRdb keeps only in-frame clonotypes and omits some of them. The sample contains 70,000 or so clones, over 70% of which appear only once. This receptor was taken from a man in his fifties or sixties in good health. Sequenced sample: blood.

The CDR3 DNA sequence: TGTGCCAGCAGCTCTCTACCACAGGGGACCTATGGCTACACCTTC. Translation: CASSSLPQGTYGYTF. J is TRBJ1-2 and V is TRBV7-3; 7 nucleotides line up with TRBD1. Per the germline V gene, CDR1 is SGHTA and CDR2 is FQGTGA. The CDR3 length is 15 residues. Germline trimming cut 4 bases from V and 4 bases from J; bases unmatched to any gene: 9.